What follows are 23 T cell receptor beta chains derived from one specimen sequenced in a study of Graves' ophthalmopathy and Graves' hyperthyroidism. Transcripts of RNA were the source for amplifying TCR beta CDR3 regions. HTBI primers primed a first-round RT-PCR, and a second-round multiplex PCR followed. TCRdb fed the multiplex PCR reads into MiXCR, producing one record per CDR3 protein. The sample lists more than 300,000 distinct CDR3 sequences, 15% to 17% occurring once. Sequencing used peripheral blood. The receptor set was obtained from a woman in her late teens or twenties with stable Graves' hyperthyroidism.

This clonotype was seen ten or more times. This chain uses TRBV7-2 with TRBJ2-7; TRBD1 matches at 8 bases. V was pared by 8 bases and J by 2 bases, with 8 bases of the junction left unmatched. This CDR3 has 14 residues. The germline CDR1 and CDR2 sequences are SGHTA and FQGNSA. The CDR3 spells CASRPGQETYEQYF. The DNA of the CDR3 is TGTGCCAGCCGACCGGGACAGGAAACCTACGAGCAGTACTTC.

The chain joins TRBV15 to TRBJ1-1; possibly TRBD1 for D (6 bases). Trimming stripped 6 bases from V and 7 bases from J, with 12 bases between. Germline lookup yields CDR1 LNHNV and CDR2 YYDKDF (reference sequence). This CDR3 is 12 amino acids long. The CDR3: CATRRGALEAFF. The CDR3 DNA is TGTGCCACCAGGAGGGGGGCCCTTGAAGCTTTCTTT.

This clonotype has ten or more counts. The V and J genes are TRBV11-2 and TRBJ1-6; maybe TRBD1 (6 bases). The germline CDR1 and CDR2 sequences are SGHAT and FQNNGV. This CDR3 contains 15 residues. Trimming shortened V by 4 bases and J by 5 bases, and 12 bases separated the two germline ends. The CDR3 sequence is CASSSEGGHNSPLHF. Here the CDR3 DNA reads TGTGCCAGCAGCTCAGAGGGGGGGCATAATTCACCCCTCCACTTT.

This clonotype occurred many times. V gene TRBV29-1 combines with J gene TRBJ2-5; 9 positions match TRBD1. The CDR3 runs to 14 residues. CDR1 is SQVTM and CDR2 is ANQGSEA in the germline V gene. The junction had 4 bases not matched to a gene; V was cut back by 1 base and J by 4 bases. CDR3 coding DNA: TGCAGCGTTGAAGGGACAGGGGTGGCAGAGACCCAGTACTTC. Its protein is CSVEGTGVAETQYF.

The chain carries TRBV6-5 and TRBJ2-7; D is uncertain. The germline gives CDR1 MNHEY, CDR2 SVGAGI. The V end lost 0 bases, the J end lost 3 bases, and 6 bases lay between the germline ends. This CDR3 spans 13 amino acids. The CDR3 bases are TGTGCCAGCAGTTACTCGGTCGGCTACGAGCAGTACTTC. This gives the protein CASSYSVGYEQYF.

The rearrangement links TRBV18 to TRBJ1-3, with 7 bases identical to TRBD1. The CDR3 contains 20 residues. V dropped 3 bases and J dropped 0; count of bases not matched to a gene: 17. Germline V gene sequence: CDR1 KGHSH, CDR2 LQKENI. DNA of the CDR3: TGTGCCAGCTCACCGCTACCCCTCGGGGCAGGGGGGGACTCTGGAAACACCATATATTTT. It encodes CASSPLPLGAGGDSGNTIYF.

The chain links TRBV29-1 to TRBJ2-2, with 9 bases identical to TRBD2. Germline assignment: CDR1 SQVTM and CDR2 ANQGSEA. The CDR3 sequence is 14 residues long. J lost 7 bases, V lost 5 bases, and 8 bases had no gene match. The CDR3 reads CSVRERGVNGELFF. CDR3 nucleotide sequence: TGCAGCGTTAGAGAGCGGGGGGTTAACGGGGAGCTGTTTTTT.

The chain uses TRBV7-9 and TRBJ2-2; the D is unclear. The CDR3 sequence is 13 residues long. CDR1 and CDR2 (germline): SEHNR, FQNEAQ (reference sequence). Trimming removed 2 bases at V and 5 bases at J, with 6 bases between. Written as DNA, the CDR3 is TGTGCCAGCAGCTTATATTCTACCGGGGAGCTGTTTTTT. This gives the protein CASSLYSTGELFF.

This clonotype was recorded at least ten times. The rearrangement uses TRBV24-1 and TRBJ1-2; perhaps TRBD1 as D (5 bases). Germline V gene lookup returns CDR1 KGHDR and CDR2 SFDVKD. V lost 3 bases, J lost 8 bases, and 15 bases lay in between. The CDR3 spans 14 residues. DNA for the CDR3: TGTGCCACCAGTGATCCCTGGACAAACGAGGGCTACACCTTC. It is translated as CATSDPWTNEGYTF.

Notes on this clonotype: Mismatch with germline at one junction end may stem from a read error. The rearrangement uses TRBV12-3 or TRBV12-4 and TRBJ2-2; 10 bases match TRBD2. There are 15 residues in the CDR3. CDR3 amino acids: CASFLSGRGTGELCF. DNA for the CDR3: TGTGCCAGCTTTCTGAGCGGGAGGGGCACCGGGGAGCTGTGTTTT.

Concerning this clonotype itself: At one of its ends the junction is not consistent with the germline gene, which may arise from a read error. V usage is TRBV7-2 and J usage is TRBJ2-5; possibly TRBD2 for D (7 bases). CDR1 and CDR2 (germline): SGHTA, FQGNSA. This CDR3 spans 14 amino acids. In DNA, the CDR3 is TGTGCCAGCAGCTTAGGGGGGGCGGGAGAGACCAAGTACTTC. Its translation: CASSLGGAGETKYF.

The table lists this clonotype with many counts. This rearrangement joins TRBV6-5 to TRBJ1-3; tentative D call: TRBD1 (6 bases). The CDR3 is 14 residues long. V lost 6 bases to trimming and J lost 4 bases, with 13 bases between them. The germline V gene has CDR1 MNHEY and CDR2 SVGAGI. CDR3 in DNA: TGTGCCAGCAGGGGGGGGGCGCGGGGAAACACCATATATTTT. It specifies CASRGGARGNTIYF.

This clonotype was detected many times. The chain uses TRBV19 and TRBJ1-2; D gene ambiguous. V dropped 0 bases and J dropped 2 bases, with 10 bases sitting between them. The CDR3 covers 15 residues. Per germline, CDR1 LNHDA and CDR2 SQIVND (reference sequence). CDR3 in DNA: TGTGCCAGTAGTATAGATACGCAAGCAAACTATGGCTACACCTTC. Translation: CASSIDTQANYGYTF.

Ten or more counts support this clonotype. The chain joins TRBV6-2 or TRBV6-3 to TRBJ1-1; maybe TRBD1 (6 bases). CDR3 size: 16 residues. In germline, CDR1 is MNHEY, CDR2 SVGEGT. V lost 7 bases, J lost 1 base, and 19 bases lay in between. Here the CDR3 DNA reads TGTGCCAGCACTATGAGACAGGTCCTGACGAACACTGAAGCTTTCTTT. As protein: CASTMRQVLTNTEAFF.

This clonotype has a count of ten or more. This chain connects TRBV28 to TRBJ1-6; D is ambiguous. The CDR3 loop spans 13 amino acids. Trimming took off 8 bases at V and 7 bases at J, with 12 bases between the two ends. Germline loops: CDR1 MDHEN, CDR2 SYDVKM. CDR3 sequence: CASGWERNSPLHF. The DNA of the CDR3 is TGTGCCAGCGGGTGGGAGAGGAATTCACCCCTCCACTTT. Full variable domain (outside the CDR3, taken from reference TRBV28 and TRBJ1-6): DVKVTQSSRYLVKRTGEKVFLECVQDMDHENMFWYRQDPGLGLRLIYFSYDVKMKEKGDIPEGYSVSREKKERFSLILESASTNQTSMYLCASGWERNSPLHFGNGTRLTVT.

The chain couples TRBV12-3 or TRBV12-4 to TRBJ2-7; possible D gene TRBD2, 6 bases. V was shortened by 3 bases and J by 9 bases, with 15 bases between the two germline ends. The CDR3 sequence is 13 residues long. CDR3 residues: CASSFSDLGGQYF. The DNA for the CDR3 is TGTGCCAGCAGTTTTAGCGACCTCGGGGGGCAGTACTTC.

This clonotype appeared many times. CDR3 sequence reads: CASSTPGLYEQYF. DNA of the CDR3: TGTGCCAGCTCCACCCCCGGATTGTACGAGCAGTACTTC. The chain has TRBV12-3 or TRBV12-4 and TRBJ2-7; no definite D call. The CDR3 has 13 residues. Trimming took off 8 bases at V and 4 bases at J, with 15 bases between the two ends.

This chain joins TRBV7-2 and TRBJ2-7, with 7 bases lining up with TRBD1. CDR3 size: 15 residues. Germline trimming cut 5 bases from V and 2 bases from J; bases unmatched to any gene: 9. Germline lookup yields CDR1 SGHTA and CDR2 FQGNSA. CDR3: CASSTTPGQTYEQYF. For the CDR3, the DNA is TGTGCCAGCAGCACCACTCCGGGACAGACCTACGAGCAGTACTTC. Full variable domain (missing parts from reference TRBV7-2 and TRBJ2-7): GAGVSQSPSNKVTEKGKDVELRCDPISGHTALYWYRQSLGQGLEFLIYFQGNSAPDKSGLPSDRFSAERTGGSVSTLTIQRTQQEDSAVYLCASSTTPGQTYEQYFGPGTRLTVT.

This clonotype occurred many times. The rearrangement uses TRBV24-1 and TRBJ1-2; D is possibly TRBD1 (5 bases). V lost 9 bases, J lost 7 bases, and 17 bases lay in between. Germline CDR1 is KGHDR and CDR2 is SFDVKD. The CDR3 loop spans 13 amino acids. Written as DNA, the CDR3 is TGTGCCACCGAAGCCGGGACCCGGAGTGGCTACACCTTC. It codes for CATEAGTRSGYTF.

This clonotype was counted between two and nine times. The V and J genes are TRBV11-2 and TRBJ2-5; 12 nucleotides line up with TRBD2. The CDR3 length is 16 residues. The ends lost 1 base at V and 2 bases at J; junction bases unmatched: 2. Germline CDR1 is SGHAT and CDR2 is FQNNGV. The CDR3 region is CASSLGTSGAQETQYF. For the CDR3, the DNA is TGTGCCAGCAGCTTAGGGACTAGCGGGGCGCAAGAGACCCAGTACTTC.

V usage is TRBV10-3 and J usage is TRBJ1-1; TRBD1 matches at 7 bases. V lost 7 bases, J lost 4 bases, and 9 bases stayed unmatched. From germline, CDR1 is ENHRY and CDR2 SYGVKD. The CDR3 runs 14 residues. This chain's CDR3 is CAINPGGRGTEAFF. The CDR3, as DNA: TGTGCCATCAATCCAGGGGGAAGGGGCACTGAAGCTTTCTTT.

The sample holds one count of this clonotype. This sequence joins TRBV6-1 and TRBJ1-1; 7 positions agree with TRBD1. Losses at the gene ends were 3 bases for V and 3 bases for J; bases not matched to a gene: 10. In germline, CDR1 is MNHNS, CDR2 SASEGT. The CDR3 loop spans 16 amino acids. The CDR3 bases are TGTGCCAGCAGTGAGGGAATACAGGGGTTGGACACTGAAGCTTTCTTT. Protein: CASSEGIQGLDTEAFF.

In the case of this clonotype: With a much larger clone just one base away, this may be a read error. The gene calls are TRBV7-9 and TRBJ1-6, with 7 positions matching TRBD1. Germline V gene sequence: CDR1 SEHNR, CDR2 FQNEAQ (reference sequence). The CDR3 is made up of 17 amino acids. The chain's CDR3 is CASSLDPPGQQNSHLHF. For the CDR3, the DNA is TGTGCCAGCAGCTTAGACCCACCGGGACAGCAAAATTCACACCTCCACTTT.